This T cell receptor (beta chain) was identified in a study of identical twins. Study-level points and caveats: Invariant MAIT and iNKT cells are populations that could partly confound zero-insertion analyses. Modelling underestimated the level of out-of-frame TCR alpha sharing observed in monozygotic twins. Compared with unrelated sharing, twin-shared out-of-frame alpha sequences had more low-probability sequences.

Template switching created a universal primer site, and the cDNA included unique molecular identifiers. MiXCR, run by TCRdb on the 5' RACE reads, gives a single entry per CDR3 protein. The table records some 260,000 distinct CDR3 sequences, about an eighth of them present only once. To note about this clonotype: Its antigen is as yet unknown.

The ends lost 5 bases at V and 4 bases at J; junction bases unmatched: 15. Per the germline V gene, CDR1 is SGHRS and CDR2 is YFSETQ. The CDR3 is 16 amino acids. The rearrangement uses TRBV5-1 and TRBJ2-7, with 7 positions matching TRBD2. The sequenced sample consisted of memory (CD45RO+) T cells sorted from blood. The receptor's source is a woman between 18 and 29 years old in good health. DNA of the CDR3: TGCGCCAGCAGATCAGATAGTGGGAGGGCCATATACGAGCAGTACTTC. It yields the protein CASRSDSGRAIYEQYF.